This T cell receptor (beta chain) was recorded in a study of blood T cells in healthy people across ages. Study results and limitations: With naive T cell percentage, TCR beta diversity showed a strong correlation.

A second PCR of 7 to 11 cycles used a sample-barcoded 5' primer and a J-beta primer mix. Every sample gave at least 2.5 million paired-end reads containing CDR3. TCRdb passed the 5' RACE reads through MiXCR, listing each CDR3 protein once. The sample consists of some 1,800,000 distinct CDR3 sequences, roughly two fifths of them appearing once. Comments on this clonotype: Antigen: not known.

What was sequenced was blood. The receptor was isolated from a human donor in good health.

The CDR3 region is CASSFGTGTGQPQHF. The CDR3 nucleotides read TGTGCCAGCAGCTTCGGGACAGGGACGGGTCAGCCCCAGCATTTT. This chain joins TRBV7-9 and TRBJ1-5; 9 bases line up with TRBD1. The CDR3 is 15 residues long. Looked up from germline, CDR1 is SEHNR and CDR2 is FQNEAQ (reference sequence). Trimming cost V 3 bases and J 6 bases; bases outside gene matches: 6.